Included here is one T cell receptor beta chain sequence, with context. RNA, at roughly 0.45 to 1 ug, was reverse transcribed with random hexamers. One entry per CDR3 protein, called by TCRdb with MiXCR from the immunoSEQ multiplex PCR reads. The data hold 200,000 to 250,000 distinct CDR3 sequences, with 95% observed a single time. From germline, CDR1 is DFQATT and CDR2 SNEGSKA (reference sequence). V was shortened by 2 bases and J by 4 bases, with 14 bases between the two germline ends. CDR3 length: 14 amino acids. The sample originates from a study of CD8 T cells in Susac syndrome. The chain uses TRBV20-1 and TRBJ2-5; no clear D. The clonotype originates from a human donor with multiple sclerosis. The specimen sequenced was CD4+ T cells from PBMCs. The CDR3 DNA reads TGCAGTGCTAGAAGGTCTGGATTAGCAGAGACCCAGTACTTC. Translation gives CSARRSGLAETQYF.